These 29 T cell receptor beta chains were all obtained from the same sample, sequenced in a study of blood T cell repertoires in COVID-19. Only in-frame clones appear in the TCRdb table, and some are missing; sequencing was by immunoSEQ multiplex PCR. The sample carries over 130,000 clones, over 75% recorded once. The material sequenced was PBMCs or T cells enriched from blood (not recorded which). Receptors originate from a woman in her forties or fifties who had recovered from COVID-19.

The V gene is TRBV2, the J gene TRBJ2-3; 9 nucleotides agree with TRBD2. The germline V gene has CDR1 SNHLY and CDR2 FYNNEI. V lost 7 bases to trimming and J lost 2 bases; unmatched junction nucleotides: 4. The CDR3 sequence is 14 residues long. The CDR3 bases are TGTGCCAGCACAGCGGGAGGTAACACAGATACGCAGTATTTT. It is translated as CASTAGGNTDTQYF. Using reference TRBV2 and TRBJ2-3 for the parts outside the CDR3, the full variable domain is EPEVTQTPSHQVTQMGQEVILRCVPISNHLYFYWYRQILGQKVEFLVSFYNNEISEKSEIFDDQFSVERPDGSNFTLKIRSTKLEDSAMYFCASTAGGNTDTQYFGPGTRLTVL.

The chain carries TRBV9 and TRBJ1-6; unclear D gene. The length of the CDR3 is 16 residues. Germline CDR1 is SGDLS and CDR2 is YYNGEE. V dropped 4 bases and J dropped 0 bases, with 11 bases sitting between them. CDR3 protein: CASSQSLSSYNSPLHF. DNA for the CDR3: TGTGCCAGCAGCCAAAGCCTATCCTCCTATAATTCACCCCTCCACTTT.

The V gene is TRBV7-9, the J gene TRBJ1-5; 8 bases are a match to TRBD1. This CDR3 region has 16 residues. Germline CDR1 SEHNR, CDR2 FQNEAQ (reference sequence). V lost 4 bases and J lost 6; bases outside the gene matches: 11. CDR3 DNA: TGTGCCAGCAGCTCTGAACCAGGGGGCGCGGCTCAGCCCCAGCATTTT. Its protein product is CASSSEPGGAAQPQHF.

V gene TRBV3-1 (or the pseudogene TRBV3-2) combines with J gene TRBJ1-4; 8 bases fit TRBD1. Unmatched junction bases numbered 8, after V lost 3 bases and J lost 8 bases. The CDR3 is 15 amino acids. From germline, CDR1 is LGHDT and CDR2 YNNKEL (reference sequence). The CDR3 protein is CASSHGTDRVEKLFF. The CDR3 DNA reads as TGTGCCAGCAGCCATGGGACGGACAGGGTGGAAAAACTGTTTTTT.

By share, this clone counts as medium-sized. V gene TRBV29-1 combines with J gene TRBJ2-1; perhaps TRBD1 as D (6 bases). CDR3 length: 14 amino acids. Germline V gives CDR1 SQVTM, CDR2 ANQGSEA. Trimming removed 4 bases from V and 0 bases from J, with 10 bases in between. For the CDR3, the DNA is TGCAGCGTTGCCGCCAGGGGCTCCTACAATGAGCAGTTCTTC. It is translated as CSVAARGSYNEQFF.

This clone turned up a few times. The rearrangement joins TRBV6-4 to TRBJ2-2; 12 bases align to TRBD1. CDR3 size: 17 residues. Germline assignment: CDR1 MRHNA and CDR2 SNTAGT. The V and J ends lost 5 bases and 3 bases, in that order; junction bases with no gene match: 7. The CDR3 DNA reads TGTGCCAGCAGTCCGGGACAGGGGGCGGCTGACACCGGGGAGCTGTTTTTT. Residues: CASSPGQGAADTGELFF.

This chain links TRBV6-5 with TRBJ1-2; possible D gene TRBD1, 6 bases. The V end lost 2 bases, the J end lost 5 bases, and 9 bases lay between the germline ends. CDR3 length equals 13 residues. Germline-derived CDR1 and CDR2 are MNHEY and SVGAGI. The DNA of the CDR3 is TGTGCCAGCAGTTACAGGGGGTTTTATGGCTACACCTTC. Its protein product is CASSYRGFYGYTF.

This clone has a count of ten or more. The rearrangement joins TRBV3-1 (or the pseudogene TRBV3-2) to TRBJ2-5; 7 nucleotides line up with TRBD2. With 4 bases clipped from V and 4 bases from J, the junction kept 12 bases outside the gene matches. Germline-derived CDR1 and CDR2 are LGHDT and YNNKEL (reference sequence). The CDR3 loop spans 16 amino acids. The CDR3 here is CASSPYTSVMGETQYF. The CDR3 DNA reads as TGTGCCAGCAGCCCCTACACTAGCGTGATGGGAGAGACCCAGTACTTC.

The chain recombines TRBV5-4 with TRBJ1-2; TRBD1 is a possible D gene (5 bases). Trimming took off 4 bases at V and 1 base at J, with 14 bases between the two ends. The CDR3 consists of 15 residues. Germline CDR1 and CDR2: SGHNT and YYREEE (reference sequence). The DNA for the CDR3 is TGTGCCAGCAGCCCCGCGACAGAGATTAACTATGGCTACACCTTC. Encoded protein: CASSPATEINYGYTF.

The J gene is TRBJ2-7, the V gene TRBV5-1, with 9 nucleotides matching TRBD2. Germline CDR1 reads SGHRS; CDR2 reads YFSETQ. This CDR3 is built from 14 residues. V lost 3 bases and J lost 6; bases outside the gene matches: 7. The chain's CDR3 is CASSSGTSSSEQYF. The CDR3 DNA reads as TGCGCCAGCAGCTCCGGGACTAGCTCAAGCGAGCAGTACTTC.

This chain uses TRBV7-3 with TRBJ2-5; the match to TRBD1 covers 7 bases. Germline values: CDR1 SGHTA, CDR2 FQGTGA. J was trimmed by 4 bases and V by 8 bases; bases with no gene match: 7. The CDR3 is 13 residues long. CDR3 nucleotides: TGTGCCAGCGGAAGACAGGGATCAGAGACCCAGTACTTC. Translating gives CASGRQGSETQYF. Variable domain in full (rest from reference TRBV7-3 and TRBJ2-5): GAGVSQTPSNKVTEKGKYVELRCDPISGHTALYWYRQSLGQGPEFLIYFQGTGAADDSGLPNDRFFAVRPEGSVSTLKIQRTERGDSAVYLCASGRQGSETQYFGPGTRLLVL.

This chain connects TRBV6-5 to TRBJ2-2; 10 bases are shared with TRBD2. The V and J ends lost 4 bases and 3 bases, in that order; junction bases with no gene match: 2. In germline, CDR1 is MNHEY, CDR2 SVGAGI. CDR3 length: 15 amino acids. This CDR3 reads CASSFLAGDTGELFF. In nucleotides, the CDR3 is TGTGCCAGCAGTTTCCTAGCGGGAGACACCGGGGAGCTGTTTTTT.

This rearrangement joins TRBV5-4 to TRBJ1-2; TRBD1 agrees at 7 bases. V shed 0 bases and J 8 bases; nucleotides not matched to a gene: 7. CDR3 length: 14 residues. Germline assignment: CDR1 SGHNT and CDR2 YYREEE (reference sequence). The CDR3 loop reads CASSLGAEGAGYTF. The CDR3 DNA reads as TGTGCCAGCAGCTTGGGGGCGGAGGGGGCGGGCTACACCTTC.

V usage is TRBV10-2 and J usage is TRBJ2-7; D ambiguous. Trimming took 4 bases from V and 2 from J, leaving 6 bases between them. The CDR3 covers 12 residues. The germline CDR1 and CDR2 sequences are WSHSY and SAAADI. CDR3 residues: CASSAGTYEQYF. For the CDR3, the DNA is TGCGCCAGCAGTGCAGGTACCTACGAGCAGTACTTC.

The chain employs TRBV6-5 and TRBJ1-1; D is ambiguous. Trimming pared 0 bases from V and 5 bases from J, leaving 7 bases between. Germline-derived CDR1 and CDR2 are MNHEY and SVGAGI. The CDR3 has 13 amino acids. The chain's CDR3 is CASSYSLRTEAFF. As DNA, the CDR3 is TGTGCCAGCAGTTACTCTTTGAGGACTGAAGCTTTCTTT.

This chain joins TRBV5-4 and TRBJ2-5; 9 nucleotides agree with TRBD2. This CDR3 comprises 16 residues. Germline V gene sequence: CDR1 SGHNT, CDR2 YYREEE (reference sequence). Germline trimming cut 4 bases from V and 5 bases from J; bases unmatched to any gene: 12. CDR3 coding DNA: TGTGCCAGCAGCCCCCAAGTGCGGGGGGGCCGGGAGACCCAGTACTTC. Amino acids: CASSPQVRGGRETQYF.

The chain recombines TRBV13 with TRBJ1-6, with TRBD1 matching over 7 bases. The CDR3 has 15 amino acids. V gave up 5 bases and J gave up 10 bases; unmatched junction bases: 11. Looked up from germline, CDR1 is PRHDT and CDR2 is FYEKMQ (reference sequence). The CDR3 reads CASSLGTALWSPLHF. The CDR3, as DNA: TGTGCCAGCAGCCTCGGGACAGCCCTCTGGTCACCCCTCCACTTT.

In this sample, this clone turned up once. This chain connects TRBV5-1 to TRBJ2-2; TRBD2 matches at 8 bases. The germline CDR1 and CDR2 sequences are SGHRS and YFSETQ. V lost 0 bases to trimming and J lost 4 bases; unmatched junction nucleotides: 5. There are 16 residues in the CDR3. CDR3 protein: CASSLDVLAATGELFF. The CDR3 bases are TGCGCCAGCAGCTTGGATGTACTAGCGGCCACCGGGGAGCTGTTTTTT. Together with reference TRBV5-1 and TRBJ2-2, the CDR3 gives the full variable domain: KAGVTQTPRYLIKTRGQQVTLSCSPISGHRSVSWYQQTPGQGLQFLFEYFSETQRNKGNFPGRFSGRQFSNSRSEMNVSTLELGDSALYLCASSLDVLAATGELFFGEGSRLTVL.

The CDR3 region is CASSIDPGPAEPQHF. The DNA of the CDR3 is TGTGCCAGTAGTATAGATCCCGGCCCGGCGGAGCCCCAGCATTTT. V and J are TRBV19 and TRBJ1-5, with D hard to call. This CDR3 has 15 amino acids. CDR1 is LNHDA and CDR2 is SQIVND in the germline V gene (reference sequence). Trimming cost V 0 bases and J 8 bases, with 14 bases left between them.

This clone was picked up many times. The V call is TRBV10-1, the J call TRBJ1-6; D gene unclear. Per the germline V gene, CDR1 is WNHNN and CDR2 is SYGVQD (reference sequence). The CDR3 is made up of 16 amino acids. Deletions cut 3 bases from V and 0 bases from J, with 9 bases between. CDR3: CASSDLWSSYNSPLHF. The CDR3 DNA follows: TGCGCCAGCAGTGATTTATGGAGCTCCTATAATTCACCCCTCCACTTT.

The V call is TRBV6-5, the J call TRBJ2-7, with D unclear. V lost 7 bases and J 2 bases, leaving 9 bases between the germline ends. The CDR3 consists of 12 residues. CDR1 and CDR2 (germline): MNHEY, SVGAGI. CDR3 region: CASNKPTYEQYF. The CDR3 bases are TGTGCCAGCAATAAGCCTACCTACGAGCAGTACTTC.

This chain uses TRBV5-5 with TRBJ1-4; TRBD1 is a possible D gene (6 bases). The germline V and J ends were trimmed by 0 bases and 6 bases, with 9 bases remaining between them. The germline CDR1 and CDR2 sequences are SGHKS and YYEKEE (reference sequence). The CDR3 is made up of 14 amino acids. DNA for the CDR3: TGTGCCAGCAGCTTGGGGGGGCAACATGAAAAACTGTTTTTT. Translated: CASSLGGQHEKLFF.

Turning to this clone: No DNA is shown, since the ends of the CDR3 on it are uncertain; the CDR3 is the one TCRdb lists. CDR3 sequence reads: CASTSGGTGNTIYF. The chain is built from TRBV19 and TRBJ1-3. The CDR3 is made up of 14 amino acids, end residues included. Germline CDR1 is LNHDA and CDR2 is SQIVND (reference sequence).

V gene TRBV7-8 combines with J gene TRBJ2-7, with 9 bases identical to TRBD2. Trimming took 1 base from V and 7 from J; bases not matched to a gene: 8. The length of the CDR3 is 15 residues. CDR1 and CDR2 (germline): SGHVS, FQNEAQ. The CDR3 DNA follows: TGTGCCAGCAGCTTAGTTTTAGCGGGAGCGGGGGAGCAGTACTTC. This gives the protein CASSLVLAGAGEQYF.

The chain is built from TRBV4-2 and TRBJ2-7; the match to TRBD2 covers 7 bases. The germline CDR1 and CDR2 sequences are LGHNA and YNFKEQ. This CDR3 region has 15 residues. V dropped 3 bases and J dropped 6; count of bases not matched to a gene: 11. The CDR3, as DNA: TGTGCCAGCAGCCAGGCCGGACTAGAGGTGCGCGAGCAGTACTTC. It encodes CASSQAGLEVREQYF.

In nucleotides, the CDR3 is TGTGCCAGCTCATTTGGGACAGGATCCGAAAAACTGTTTTTT. Translated: CASSFGTGSEKLFF. This chain uses TRBV18 with TRBJ1-4; 8 bases fit TRBD1. The V and J ends lost 5 bases and 8 bases, in that order; junction bases with no gene match: 7. The CDR3 length is 14 residues. Germline V gene data show CDR1 as KGHSH and CDR2 as LQKENI. The variable domain in full, with the rest retrieved from reference TRBV18 and TRBJ1-4, is NAGVMQNPRHLVRRRGQEARLRCSPMKGHSHVYWYRQLPEEGLKFMVYLQKENIIDESGMPKERFSAEFPKEGPSILRIQQVVRGDSAAYFCASSFGTGSEKLFFGSGTQLSVL.

V is TRBV30 and J is TRBJ1-4; TRBD1 matches 7 bases. The CDR3 has 13 residues. CDR1 is GTSNPN, CDR2 SVGIG, per germline (reference sequence). V trimming: 2 bases; J trimming: 8 bases; junction bases outside the gene matches: 5. CDR3: CAWSPGGSEKLFF. As DNA, the CDR3 is TGTGCCTGGAGTCCAGGGGGAAGCGAAAAACTGTTTTTT.

CDR3 sequence reads: CASSLLDRSYSPLHF. The DNA for the CDR3 is TGTGCCAGCAGCTTATTGGACAGGTCTTATTCACCCCTCCACTTT. The J gene is TRBJ1-6, the V gene TRBV11-2, with 7 bases identical to TRBD1. The CDR3 covers 15 residues. After removal of 2 bases from V and 8 bases from J, the junction contained 6 bases not matched to a gene. The germline V gene has CDR1 SGHAT and CDR2 FQNNGV.

This clone was counted ten times or more. This sequence joins TRBV27 and TRBJ2-3, with 9 bases identical to TRBD1. Germline V gene data show CDR1 as MNHEY and CDR2 as SMNVEV (reference sequence). V gave up 6 bases and J gave up 8 bases; unmatched junction bases: 12. The CDR3 covers 15 residues. As DNA, the CDR3 is TGTGCCAGCAGAACTGCGGGACAGGGAACTTCTACGCAGTATTTT. It translates to CASRTAGQGTSTQYF.